Shown below are 2 T cell receptor beta chains from a single sample sequenced in a study of control samples from healthy donors and cancer patients. The data were produced by immunoSEQ multiplex PCR, yet TCRdb's version contains in-frame clones alone and is incomplete. This repertoire shows some 80,000 clones, 85% to 90% found once; its top ten account for 1.9%. The sequenced sample consisted of PBMCs. The receptors were gathered from a woman in her fifties or sixties with head and neck cancer.

The chain has TRBV19 and TRBJ1-1; D is perhaps TRBD1 (5 bases). V was clipped by 3 bases and J by 6 bases, with 20 bases between them. This CDR3 has 16 residues. Germline V lookup: CDR1 LNHDA, CDR2 SQIVND (reference sequence). CDR3 amino acids: CASSMAWDHSRPEAFF. In DNA, the CDR3 is TGTGCCAGTAGTATGGCCTGGGACCATTCAAGGCCTGAAGCTTTCTTT.

The chain joins TRBV9 to TRBJ1-6; D is undetermined. With 0 bases removed from V and 7 bases from J, the gap between germline ends came to 8 bases. The CDR3 sequence is 14 residues long. CDR1 and CDR2 (germline): SGDLS, YYNGEE. CDR3 amino acids: CASSVVAENSPLHF. CDR3 coding DNA: TGTGCCAGCAGCGTAGTGGCAGAAAATTCACCCCTCCACTTT.